The 3 T cell receptor beta chains below were found in one sample sequenced in a study of neoadjuvant anti-PD-1 for oral cavity cancer. Profiled with immunoSEQ multiplex PCR; TCRdb holds only in-frame clones, not every one. The data hold 15,000 to 20,000 clones, with about two thirds observed a single time. Sequencing was performed on PBMCs, taken before nivolumab (anti-PD-1) treatment. The origin of the receptors is a person between 40 and 79 years old with oral cavity squamous cell carcinoma.

V usage is TRBV10-3 and J usage is TRBJ1-5; a weak D match, TRBD1 (5 bases). CDR3 length equals 15 residues. V lost 4 bases and J lost 5, with 15 bases in between. Germline V lookup: CDR1 ENHRY, CDR2 SYGVKD. The CDR3 bases are TGTGCCATCAGTGCGGCCAGGGAAGGAGATCAGCCCCAGCATTTT. Its translation: CAISAAREGDQPQHF.

This clone was counted between two and nine times. This chain joins TRBV19 and TRBJ2-3; D not resolved. The V end was cut by 6 bases, the J end by 0 bases, with 7 bases between. This CDR3 region has 13 residues. Germline-derived CDR1 and CDR2 are LNHDA and SQIVND (reference sequence). The CDR3 DNA follows: TGTGCCAGTAGCCCCTTCAGCACAGATACGCAGTATTTT. Its protein is CASSPFSTDTQYF.

This chain links TRBV30 with TRBJ2-7; no clear D gene. Germline CDR1 GTSNPN, CDR2 SVGIG (reference sequence). The CDR3 is 13 residues long. The V end was cut by 3 bases, the J end by 2 bases, with 11 bases between. The CDR3 spells CAWRATSTYEQYF. The CDR3 DNA sequence: TGTGCCTGGAGGGCCACGTCTACCTACGAGCAGTACTTC.